These 23 T cell receptor beta chains were all obtained from the same sample, sequenced in a study of low-dose radiotherapy and immunotherapy resistance in tumors (dated by TCRdb to between 2021 and 2024). The sample's time point, from its label and the paper: before trial treatment. Data came from an Illumina HiSeq 2500. First-strand cDNA was synthesized using Superscript III and a set of TRAV- and TRBV-specific primers, so that both TCRalpha and TCRbeta chains were covered. A roughly 19-cycle PCR with Phusion amplified the TCRs, pairing a constant-region primer with the adapter that was attached to the V primers. The public reads were quality trimmed at Q25 with fastp and then assembled into clones with MiXCR by TCRdb, keeping productive beta chains. CDR3 protein sequences are deduplicated, and each keeps its most common genes and DNA. For this sample the table gives tens of thousands of distinct CDR3 sequences, of which 15% to 20% were detected only once. Clones ranked in the top ten supply 2.8% of the sample.

The specimen comprised PBMCs, sampled before treatment. Receptors were obtained from a male donor with prostate cancer.

This clonotype was seen many times. V and J are TRBV7-9 and TRBJ1-1; D gene ambiguous. The CDR3 has 12 residues. Trimming left V 5 bases short and J 6 bases short, with 10 bases between. Germline CDR1 and CDR2: SEHNR and FQNEAQ (reference sequence). The CDR3: CASSPNGPEAFF. The CDR3 bases are TGTGCCAGCAGCCCTAATGGTCCTGAAGCTTTCTTT.

The rearrangement uses TRBV6-2 or TRBV6-3 and TRBJ2-2; TRBD1 aligns across 7 bases. V dropped 6 bases and J dropped 3; count of bases not matched to a gene: 4. CDR1 is MNHEY and CDR2 is SVGEGT in the germline V gene. The CDR3 is 14 amino acids. The CDR3 sequence is CASRQGFHTGELFF. For the CDR3, the DNA is TGTGCCAGCAGACAGGGGTTCCACACCGGGGAGCTGTTTTTT.

The CDR3 nucleotides are TGTGCCAGCAGCTCTAGAGCCAATGAGCAGTTCTTC. Residues: CASSSRANEQFF. This chain links TRBV7-9 with TRBJ2-1; D not resolved. V shed 4 bases and J shed 6 bases, with 7 bases lying between them. CDR1 is SEHNR, CDR2 FQNEAQ, per germline (reference sequence). CDR3 size: 12 residues.

This clonotype was picked up many times. This chain joins TRBV2 and TRBJ2-1; TRBD2 might be the D (6 bases). Germline assignment: CDR1 SNHLY and CDR2 FYNNEI. V was pared by 7 bases and J by 8 bases, with 18 bases between. The CDR3 length is 14 residues. The CDR3 protein is CASNPGLGVDEQFF. CDR3 coding DNA: TGTGCCAGCAATCCGGGACTCGGGGTCGATGAGCAGTTCTTC.

This clonotype was seen at least ten times. The V call is TRBV5-8, the J call TRBJ1-6, with a possible D match to TRBD1 (6 bases). V dropped 5 bases and J dropped 10 bases, with 16 bases sitting between them. This CDR3 has 14 amino acids. Germline values: CDR1 SGHTS, CDR2 YDEGEE. CDR3 sequence (DNA): TGTGCCAGCAGAACAGGGTCCGCGGAATCACCCCTCCACTTT. Its translation is CASRTGSAESPLHF.

A remark on this clonotype: Only one base separates this from a far larger clonotype, so it likely reflects a read error. No conserved phenylalanine or tryptophan ends this CDR3, so it is likely a read error. V is TRBV6-1 and J is TRBJ2-1; maybe TRBD2 (5 bases). V was cut by 5 bases and J by 4 bases, with 9 bases left in between. The CDR3 is 13 amino acids. Looked up from germline, CDR1 is MNHNS and CDR2 is SASEGT. CDR3 DNA sequence: TGTGCCAGCAGTTCCCTAGCATACAATGAGCAGTTCCTC. Translating gives CASSSLAYNEQFL.

Ten or more counts support this clonotype. The CDR3 reads CASSLEDTTYEQYF. Written as DNA, the CDR3 is TGTGCCAGCAGCTTAGAGGACACTACCTACGAGCAGTACTTC. This rearrangement joins TRBV7-2 to TRBJ2-7; tentatively, D is TRBD1 (5 bases). From germline, CDR1 is SGHTA and CDR2 FQGNSA. Trimming shortened V by 1 base and J by 2 bases, and 9 bases separated the two germline ends. The CDR3 consists of 14 residues.

This clonotype was seen at least ten times. J is TRBJ2-7 and V is TRBV6-2 or TRBV6-3, with TRBD2 matching 8 bases. Per germline, CDR1 MNHEY and CDR2 SVGEGT. This CDR3 has 15 residues. The V segment lost 8 bases and the J segment 1 base; nucleotides outside the gene matches: 10. CDR3 DNA: TGTGCCAGCTGGGGGCGGGGGGAGGAATCCTACGAGCAGTACTTC. Translating gives CASWGRGEESYEQYF.

This clonotype was seen repeatedly, ten times or more. The CDR3 DNA is TGCGCCAGCAGTCAACCCCAAGAGAACACCGGGGAGCTGTTTTTT. Translating gives CASSQPQENTGELFF. The J gene is TRBJ2-2, the V gene TRBV23-1, with D unresolved. TRBV23-1 is filed as an ORF, its function uncertain. The CDR3 length is 15 residues. V lost 2 bases, J lost 1 base, and 8 bases lay in between.

This clonotype was seen more than once but under ten times. The chain uses TRBV29-1 and TRBJ1-5; D might be TRBD1 (6 bases). Germline CDR1 SQVTM, CDR2 ANQGSEA. The CDR3 has 14 amino acids. The ends were cut back, 6 bases at V and 3 bases at J, with 15 bases in the middle. The CDR3 DNA sequence: TGCAGCGTCCGGGATGGGGGCTACAATCAGCCCCAGCATTTT. Its translation: CSVRDGGYNQPQHF. The entire variable domain, with the rest obtained from reference TRBV29-1 and TRBJ1-5, is as follows: SAVISQKPSRDICQRGTSLTIQCQVDSQVTMMFWYRQQPGQSLTLIATANQGSEATYESGFVIDKFPISRPNLTFSTLTVSNMSPEDSSIYLCSVRDGGYNQPQHFGDGTRLSIL.

This clonotype was seen ten or more times. This sequence joins TRBV11-3 and TRBJ2-2, with TRBD1 identical over 8 bases. Germline V gives CDR1 SGHNT, CDR2 YENEEA. CDR3 size: 16 residues. With V trimmed by 1 base and J by 2 bases, 3 bases remained unmatched. The CDR3 DNA sequence: TGTGCCAGCAGCTTAGGGACAGGGTACAACACCGGGGAGCTGTTTTTT. Translated, it gives CASSLGTGYNTGELFF.

The J gene is TRBJ2-3, the V gene TRBV6-1; TRBD1 or TRBD2 may be the D gene (5 bases each). The length of the CDR3 is 14 residues. CDR1 and CDR2 (germline): MNHNS, SASEGT. Trimming removed 5 bases from V and 0 bases from J, with 9 bases in between. This chain's CDR3 is CASSWDGSTDTQYF. As DNA, the CDR3 is TGTGCCAGCAGTTGGGACGGCAGCACAGATACGCAGTATTTT.

This clonotype was counted at least ten times. The CDR3 loop is CAISDLRAKNIQYF. DNA for the CDR3: TGTGCCATCAGTGATCTGAGAGCCAAAAACATTCAGTACTTC. This rearrangement joins TRBV10-3 to TRBJ2-4; D is uncertain. Germline V gene sequence: CDR1 ENHRY, CDR2 SYGVKD. This CDR3 region has 14 residues. Trimming stripped 3 bases from V and 0 bases from J, with 6 bases between.

This clonotype was detected many times. This sequence joins TRBV6-2 or TRBV6-3 and TRBJ2-7, with 8 bases matching TRBD2. The CDR3 sequence is 14 residues long. Trimming removed 4 bases from V and 2 bases from J; junction bases left unmatched: 4. Germline-derived CDR1 and CDR2 are MNHEY and SVGEGT. The CDR3 coding sequence is TGTGCCAGCAGTTTATATAGCGGGGCCTACGAGCAGTACTTC. It codes for CASSLYSGAYEQYF.

This clonotype has ten or more counts. This rearrangement joins TRBV5-1 to TRBJ2-7, with TRBD1 as a possible D gene (5 bases). V was pared by 4 bases and J by 4 bases, with 12 bases between. Germline values: CDR1 SGHRS, CDR2 YFSETQ. The CDR3 length is 13 residues. The CDR3 coding sequence is TGCGCCAGCAGCCCACAAGACAGTTACGAGCAGTACTTC. Its protein is CASSPQDSYEQYF.

This clonotype was detected ten times or more. The V and J genes are TRBV6-6 and TRBJ1-6; 9 bases line up with TRBD1. The CDR3 length is 15 residues. The germline V gene has CDR1 MNHNY and CDR2 SVGAGI (reference sequence). J gave up 6 bases and V 5 bases, and 5 bases lay outside the gene matches. The CDR3 nucleotides read TGTGCCAGCAGTCCCACGACAGGGGGTAATTCACCCCTCCACTTT. This codes for CASSPTTGGNSPLHF.

This clonotype was seen repeatedly, ten times or more. V is TRBV5-1 and J is TRBJ2-2; 10 nucleotides agree with TRBD2. This CDR3 comprises 15 residues. V shed 6 bases, J shed 1 base, and the junction held 3 bases outside the gene matches. CDR1 is SGHRS, CDR2 YFSETQ, per germline. CDR3 nucleotides: TGCGCCAGCAAGGCTAGCGGGGGGAACACCGGGGAGCTGTTTTTT. Translation: CASKASGGNTGELFF.

This clonotype was seen repeatedly, ten times or more. The chain employs TRBV5-6 and TRBJ2-6; the D is unclear. V dropped 2 bases and J dropped 2 bases, with 2 bases sitting between them. This CDR3 is 13 amino acids long. In germline, CDR1 is SGHDT, CDR2 YYEEEE. DNA of the CDR3: TGTGCCAGCAGCTTAACTGGGGCCAACGTCCTGACTTTC. Translating it yields CASSLTGANVLTF. Full variable domain (remainder filled in from reference TRBV5-6 and TRBJ2-6): DAGVTQSPTHLIKTRGQQVTLRCSPKSGHDTVSWYQQALGQGPQFIFQYYEEEERQRGNFPDRFSGHQFPNYSSELNVNALLLGDSALYLCASSLTGANVLTFGAGSRLTVL.

This clonotype was seen many times. The V and J genes are TRBV13 and TRBJ1-2; TRBD1 might be the D (5 bases). V gave up 7 bases and J gave up 4 bases, with 22 bases separating them. The CDR3 runs 16 residues. The V gene's germline CDR1 is PRHDT and CDR2 FYEKMQ (reference sequence). CDR3 DNA sequence: TGTGCCAGCACCGAAAACCGGGGCCAACAAATCTATGGCTACACCTTC. It translates to CASTENRGQQIYGYTF.

Many counts were recorded for this clonotype. The J gene is TRBJ2-4, the V gene TRBV7-9; D is ambiguous. The ends were cut back, 4 bases at V and 2 bases at J, with 15 bases in the middle. The CDR3 sequence is 16 residues long. The germline V gene encodes CDR1 SEHNR and CDR2 FQNEAQ (reference sequence). Here the CDR3 DNA reads TGTGCCAGCAGCTATTGGGATGACGCGTCCAAAAACATTCAGTACTTC. This translates into CASSYWDDASKNIQYF.

A remark on this clonotype: Likely a read error: the CDR3 ends without its conserved phenylalanine or tryptophan. V gene TRBV5-6 combines with J gene TRBJ1-1; no reliable D call. The CDR3 length is 14 residues. Germline CDR1 is SGHDT and CDR2 is YYEEEE. Trimming removed 4 bases at V and 4 bases at J, with 14 bases between. For the CDR3, the DNA is TGTGCCAGCAGCGTGGGAGAGGTAGGCACTGAAGCTTTCTCT. Amino acid sequence: CASSVGEVGTEAFS.

This rearrangement joins TRBV2 to TRBJ2-3; tentatively, D is TRBD2 (6 bases). The V gene's germline CDR1 is SNHLY and CDR2 FYNNEI. V was cut by 6 bases and J by 0 bases, with 13 bases left in between. CDR3 length equals 15 residues. CDR3 nucleotides: TGTGCCAGCAGCCCGCTAGCGTTGAGCACAGATACGCAGTATTTT. Amino acid sequence: CASSPLALSTDTQYF.

This clonotype has ten or more counts. The chain carries TRBV7-3 and TRBJ2-2; TRBD1 aligns across 8 bases. Per the germline V gene, CDR1 is SGHTA and CDR2 is FQGTGA. Trimming at V came to 4 bases and at J to 5 bases, leaving 6 bases not matched to a gene. The CDR3 covers 15 residues. The CDR3 bases are TGTGCCAGCAGCTCGACAGGGGTTAAGACCGGGGAGCTGTTTTTT. Its protein is CASSSTGVKTGELFF.